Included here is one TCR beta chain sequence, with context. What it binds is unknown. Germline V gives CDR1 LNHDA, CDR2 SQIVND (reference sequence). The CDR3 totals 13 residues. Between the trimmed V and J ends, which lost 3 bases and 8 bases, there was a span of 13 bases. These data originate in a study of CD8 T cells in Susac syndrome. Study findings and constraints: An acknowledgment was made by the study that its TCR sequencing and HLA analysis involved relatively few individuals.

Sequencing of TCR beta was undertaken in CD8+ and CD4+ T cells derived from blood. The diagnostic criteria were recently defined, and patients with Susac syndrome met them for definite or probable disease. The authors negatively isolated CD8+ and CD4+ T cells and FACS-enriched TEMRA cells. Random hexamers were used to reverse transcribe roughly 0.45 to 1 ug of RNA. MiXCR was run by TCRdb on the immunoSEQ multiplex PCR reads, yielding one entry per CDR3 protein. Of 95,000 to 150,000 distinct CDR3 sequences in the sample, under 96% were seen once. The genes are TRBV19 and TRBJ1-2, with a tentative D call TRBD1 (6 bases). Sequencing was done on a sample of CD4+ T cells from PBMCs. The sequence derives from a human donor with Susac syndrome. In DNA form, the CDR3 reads TGTGCCAGTAGTATTCCGGGGGCGCGCGGCTACACCTTC. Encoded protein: CASSIPGARGYTF.